This T cell receptor beta chain was profiled in a study of T cell changes during pregnancy in multiple sclerosis. Data came from immunoSEQ multiplex PCR; TCRdb stores just in-frame clones and leaves some out. Here the sample spans tens of thousands of clones, roughly 89% being singletons. Deletions cut 6 bases from V and 4 bases from J, with 12 bases between. CDR1 SQVTM and CDR2 ANQGSEA come from the germline V gene. This CDR3 contains 13 residues. This sequence joins TRBV29-1 and TRBJ1-4; D perhaps matches TRBD1 (6 bases). The specimen was CD4+ T cells from peripheral blood mononuclear cells, collected in the first trimester of pregnancy. This sequence was found in a female donor with multiple sclerosis, enrolled in a pregnancy study. As DNA, the CDR3 is TGCAGCGTCGACAGGTTCCTTAATGAAAAACTGTTTTTT. It encodes CSVDRFLNEKLFF.